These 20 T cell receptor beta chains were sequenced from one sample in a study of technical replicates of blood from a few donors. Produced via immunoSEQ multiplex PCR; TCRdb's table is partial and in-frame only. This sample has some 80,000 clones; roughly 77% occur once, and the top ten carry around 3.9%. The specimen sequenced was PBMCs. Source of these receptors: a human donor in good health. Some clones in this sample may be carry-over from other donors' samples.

The CDR3 coding sequence is TGTGCCAGTAGTATCTTCGTCGGGGACAGGGGTAACTATGGCTACACCTTC. The encoded protein is CASSIFVGDRGNYGYTF. The V call is TRBV19, the J call TRBJ1-2, with 10 positions matching TRBD1. Germline CDR1 LNHDA, CDR2 SQIVND (reference sequence). V was clipped by 3 bases and J by 1 base; unmatched bases: 8. This CDR3 is built from 17 residues.

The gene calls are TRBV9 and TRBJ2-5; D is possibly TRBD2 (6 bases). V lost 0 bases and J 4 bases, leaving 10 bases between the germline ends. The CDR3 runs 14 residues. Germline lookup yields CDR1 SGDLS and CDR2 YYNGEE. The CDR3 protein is CASSVVSAGETQYF. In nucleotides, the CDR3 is TGTGCCAGCAGCGTAGTTTCAGCGGGAGAGACCCAGTACTTC.

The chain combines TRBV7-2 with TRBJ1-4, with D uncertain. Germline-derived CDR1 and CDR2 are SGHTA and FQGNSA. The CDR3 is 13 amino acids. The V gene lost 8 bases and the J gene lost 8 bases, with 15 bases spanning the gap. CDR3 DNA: TGTGCCAGCCGGGGTCCCGAAGGGGAAAAACTGTTTTTT. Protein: CASRGPEGEKLFF.

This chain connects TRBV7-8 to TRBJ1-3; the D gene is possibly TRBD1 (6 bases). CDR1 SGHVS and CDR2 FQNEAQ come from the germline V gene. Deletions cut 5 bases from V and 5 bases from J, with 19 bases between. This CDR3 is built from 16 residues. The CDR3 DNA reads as TGTGCCAGCAGCCCCCTCCGGGGGGCAATGAGAAACACCATATATTTT. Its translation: CASSPLRGAMRNTIYF.

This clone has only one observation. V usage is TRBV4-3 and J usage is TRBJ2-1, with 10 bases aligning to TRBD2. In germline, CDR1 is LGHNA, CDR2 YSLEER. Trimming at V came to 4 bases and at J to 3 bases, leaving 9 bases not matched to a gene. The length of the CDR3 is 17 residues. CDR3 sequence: CASSRGTSGADYNEQFF. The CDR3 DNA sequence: TGCGCCAGCAGCCGCGGAACTAGCGGGGCAGACTACAATGAGCAGTTCTTC.

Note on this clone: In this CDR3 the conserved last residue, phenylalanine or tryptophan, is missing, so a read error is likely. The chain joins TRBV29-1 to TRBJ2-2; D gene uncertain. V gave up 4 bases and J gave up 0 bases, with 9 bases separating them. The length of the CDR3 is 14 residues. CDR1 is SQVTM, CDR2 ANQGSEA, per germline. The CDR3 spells CSVARSSNTGELFS. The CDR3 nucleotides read TGCAGCGTTGCGAGGAGCTCGAACACCGGGGAGCTGTTTTCT.

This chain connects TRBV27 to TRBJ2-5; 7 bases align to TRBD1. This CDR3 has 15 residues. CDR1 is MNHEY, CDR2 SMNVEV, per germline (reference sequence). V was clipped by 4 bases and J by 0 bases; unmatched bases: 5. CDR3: CASSSDRTYQETQYF. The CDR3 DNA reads TGTGCCAGCAGTTCGGACAGGACCTACCAAGAGACCCAGTACTTC.

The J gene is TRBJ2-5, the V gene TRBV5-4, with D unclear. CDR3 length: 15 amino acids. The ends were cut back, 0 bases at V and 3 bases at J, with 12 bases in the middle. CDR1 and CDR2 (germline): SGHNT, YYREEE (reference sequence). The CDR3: CASSLGQSYEETQYF. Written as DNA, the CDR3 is TGTGCCAGCAGCTTGGGGCAGTCTTACGAAGAGACCCAGTACTTC.

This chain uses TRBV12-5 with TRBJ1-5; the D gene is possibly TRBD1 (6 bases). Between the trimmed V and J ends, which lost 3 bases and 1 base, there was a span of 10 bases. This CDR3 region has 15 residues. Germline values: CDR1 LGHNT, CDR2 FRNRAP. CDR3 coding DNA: TGTGCTAGTGGTTTTGGACAGACAAGCAATCAGCCCCAGCATTTT. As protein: CASGFGQTSNQPQHF.

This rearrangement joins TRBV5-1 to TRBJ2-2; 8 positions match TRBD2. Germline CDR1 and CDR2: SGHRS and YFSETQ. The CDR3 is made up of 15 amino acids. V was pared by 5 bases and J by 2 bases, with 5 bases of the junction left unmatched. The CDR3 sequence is CASRTGGLNTGELFF. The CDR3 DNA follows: TGCGCCAGCAGGACGGGGGGGCTAAACACCGGGGAGCTGTTTTTT. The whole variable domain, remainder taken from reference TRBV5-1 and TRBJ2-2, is KAGVTQTPRYLIKTRGQQVTLSCSPISGHRSVSWYQQTPGQGLQFLFEYFSETQRNKGNFPGRFSGRQFSNSRSEMNVSTLELGDSALYLCASRTGGLNTGELFFGEGSRLTVL.

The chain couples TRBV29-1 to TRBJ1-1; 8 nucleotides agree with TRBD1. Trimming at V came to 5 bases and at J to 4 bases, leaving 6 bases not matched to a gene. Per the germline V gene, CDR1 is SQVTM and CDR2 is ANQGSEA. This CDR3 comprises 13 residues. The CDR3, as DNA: TGCAGCGTTCATCAAACAGGGGGCACTGAAGCTTTCTTT. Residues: CSVHQTGGTEAFF.

The DNA of the CDR3 is TGTGCCAGCAGCTTGTTAGCGAGCTCCTACAATGAGCAGTTCTTC. Translated: CASSLLASSYNEQFF. The genes are TRBV9 and TRBJ2-1; perhaps TRBD2 as D (5 bases). The V and J ends lost 4 bases and 0 bases respectively, with 11 bases between them. CDR1 and CDR2 (germline): SGDLS, YYNGEE. The CDR3 spans 15 residues.

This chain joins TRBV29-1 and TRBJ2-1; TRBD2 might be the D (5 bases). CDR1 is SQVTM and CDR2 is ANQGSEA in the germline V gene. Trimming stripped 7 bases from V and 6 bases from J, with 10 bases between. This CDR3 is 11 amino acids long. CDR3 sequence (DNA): TGCAGCGCGTTGGCGGGCAATGAGCAGTTCTTC. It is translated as CSALAGNEQFF.

In DNA, the CDR3 is TGTGCCTCCCACGGGGGCGGGAGCTACGAGCAGTACTTC. This encodes CASHGGGSYEQYF. This rearrangement joins TRBV30 to TRBJ2-7; possible D gene TRBD2, 7 bases. This CDR3 region has 13 residues. Germline V lookup: CDR1 GTSNPN, CDR2 SVGIG (reference sequence). Trimming pared 7 bases from V and 3 bases from J, leaving 16 bases between.

Here the CDR3 reads CASSPTSGRLNEQFF. The CDR3 DNA reads TGTGCCAGCAGTCCGACTAGCGGGAGGCTCAATGAGCAGTTCTTC. V usage is TRBV27 and J usage is TRBJ2-1, with TRBD2 matching over 13 bases. Germline CDR1 and CDR2: MNHEY and SMNVEV (reference sequence). With 5 bases clipped from V and 6 bases from J, the junction kept 4 bases outside the gene matches. There are 15 residues in the CDR3.

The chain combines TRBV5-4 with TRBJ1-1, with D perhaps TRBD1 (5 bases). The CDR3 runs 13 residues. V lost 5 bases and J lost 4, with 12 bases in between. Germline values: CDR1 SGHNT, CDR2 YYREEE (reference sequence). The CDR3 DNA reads TGTGCCAGCAGTGGGGCCTGGAGCACTGAAGCTTTCTTT. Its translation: CASSGAWSTEAFF.

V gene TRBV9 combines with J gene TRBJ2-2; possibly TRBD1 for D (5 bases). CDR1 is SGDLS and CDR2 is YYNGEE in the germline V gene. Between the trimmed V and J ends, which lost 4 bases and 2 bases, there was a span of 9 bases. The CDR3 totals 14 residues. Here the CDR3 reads CASSIRTNTGELFF. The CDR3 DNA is TGTGCCAGCAGCATCCGGACAAACACCGGGGAGCTGTTTTTT.

DNA of the CDR3: TGTGCCAGCAGTGACAGTGGCATCCGAGAGACCCAGTACTTC. Protein sequence: CASSDSGIRETQYF. The J gene is TRBJ2-5, the V gene TRBV2; D is uncertain. The germline V gene has CDR1 SNHLY and CDR2 FYNNEI. V gave up 3 bases and J gave up 4 bases, with 12 bases separating them. The CDR3 is 14 amino acids.

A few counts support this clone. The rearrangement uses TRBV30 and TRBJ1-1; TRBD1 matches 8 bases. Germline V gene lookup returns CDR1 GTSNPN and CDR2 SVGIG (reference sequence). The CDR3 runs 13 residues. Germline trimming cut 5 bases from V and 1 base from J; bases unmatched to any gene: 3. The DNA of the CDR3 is TGTGCCTGGGCGACAGGGGAGAACACTGAAGCTTTCTTT. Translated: CAWATGENTEAFF.

The DNA of the CDR3 is TGTGCCAGCATGGGGAGCTCCTACGAGCAGTACTTC. Protein product: CASMGSSYEQYF. The genes are TRBV6-5 and TRBJ2-7; D perhaps matches TRBD2 (5 bases). Germline CDR1 is MNHEY and CDR2 is SVGAGI. V lost 7 bases and J lost 0, with 7 bases in between. The CDR3 length is 12 residues.